The source of this T cell receptor beta chain is a study of cytomegalovirus exposure and HLA in healthy donors. Study-level information: Tens of millions of unique TCRs, all from HLA-typed donors, were included in an early release of the data.

Deletions cut 5 bases from V and 5 bases from J, with 12 bases between. Germline V CDR1 and CDR2: SGHTA, FQGTGA. The CDR3 runs 13 residues. Amplification used 60 Vbeta primers and 13 Jbeta primers. Some clones are missing from TCRdb's copy, which holds only in-frame ones; the method was immunoSEQ multiplex PCR. The sample has more than 95,000 clones, roughly 78% seen once; the top ten hold roughly 1.9%. The gene calls are TRBV7-3 and TRBJ2-5; D may be TRBD2 (5 bases). Sequencing was performed on PBMCs. This receptor was taken from a woman in her thirties or forties in good health and CMV-seronegative. The CDR3 loop reads CASSRQAGETQYF. For the CDR3, the DNA is TGTGCCAGCAGCCGCCAGGCGGGTGAGACCCAGTACTTC.